A single T cell receptor beta chain is shown here with its context. These data are taken from a study of T cell responses to AZD1222 COVID-19 vaccine. The CDR3 length is 13 residues. Germline V CDR1 and CDR2: MNHEY, SVGAGI. Trimming removed 8 bases from V and 5 bases from J, with 15 bases in between. Only in-frame clones appear in the TCRdb table, and some are missing; sequencing was by immunoSEQ multiplex PCR. Counted here are around 150,000 clones, around nine tenths occurring once; the ten biggest clones make up roughly 5%. This sequence joins TRBV6-5 and TRBJ1-2, with D possibly TRBD1 on 6 matching bases. This specimen was peripheral blood, taken on day 0 of AZD1222 vaccination. The receptor comes from an adult in good health. The chain's CDR3 is CASSKRDTYGYTF. The CDR3 bases are TGTGCCAGCTCTAAAAGGGACACTTATGGCTACACCTTC.